This TCR beta chain was profiled in a study of patients and donors after allogeneic stem cell transplantation. TCRdb re-called the RT-PCR reads through MiXCR, storing one row per CDR3 protein. This repertoire shows about 160,000 distinct CDR3 sequences, nearly 25% found once; its top ten account for about 25%. The CDR3 is 15 residues long. V was shortened by 3 bases and J by 1 base, with 14 bases between the two germline ends. Germline V gene sequence: CDR1 DFQATT, CDR2 SNEGSKA (reference sequence). J is TRBJ2-3 and V is TRBV20-1; no clear D. The specimen sequenced was blood, either unsorted or a sorted T cell fraction (not recorded which). The TCR comes from a human donor who was either an allogeneic HSCT recipient or a stem cell or donor lymphocyte infusion donor (not recorded which). It is not recorded whose cells these are; they may come from a transplant donor. As DNA, the CDR3 is TGCAGTGCTAGCTGGGCGTCGCAGGGCACAGATACGCAGTATTTT. As protein: CSASWASQGTDTQYF.